This entry is about one TCR beta chain. Its antigen is as yet unknown. This sample was taken from a study of T-cell memory formation after mild COVID-19. Study background: For the most part, TCR clusters were specific to one donor.

Whole-study results and caveats: Clones that contracted clustered mainly in CM and EM if CD4+ and in EMRA if CD8+.

Each CDR3 protein gets one entry after TCRdb re-called the 5' RACE reads with MiXCR. The table shows about 400,000 distinct CDR3 sequences, with over 13% occurring only once. Germline CDR1 reads SGHRS; CDR2 reads YFSETQ. This CDR3 is built from 15 residues. The germline V and J ends were trimmed by 3 bases and 10 bases, with 20 bases remaining between them. This TCR came from a man between 18 and 29 years old who had mild COVID-19 (a few samples of this study predate the infection). Cell type and time point are not known. This chain joins TRBV5-1 and TRBJ2-1; D gene uncertain. Material for sequencing was PBMCs or a T cell subset sorted from them (not recorded which). This CDR3 is CASSSTLGLGGEQFF. CDR3 DNA: TGCGCCAGCAGCTCCACACTGGGCTTGGGCGGCGAGCAGTTCTTC.